Shown below are 3 T cell receptor beta chains from a single sample sequenced in a study of OX40 agonist ivuxolimab in advanced cancers. Using immunoSEQ multiplex PCR, the repertoire was profiled, and TCRdb retains in-frame clones only, with some absent. The sample shows about 13,000 clones, about 80% of them seen only once. The sequencing here drew on CD4+ or CD8+ T cells sorted from blood, taken in a trial of the OX40 agonist ivuxolimab. Receptors originate from an adult with an advanced solid tumor such as melanoma, head and neck, liver or kidney cancer.

This clone came up a few times. The rearrangement joins TRBV28 to TRBJ1-5; D might be TRBD1 (5 bases). CDR1 and CDR2 from the germline V gene are MDHEN and SYDVKM. The ends were cut back, 3 bases at V and 6 bases at J, with 15 bases in the middle. CDR3 length equals 15 residues. CDR3 sequence: CASSFVAGPGQPQHF. The DNA for the CDR3 is TGTGCCAGCAGTTTTGTGGCAGGGCCGGGTCAGCCCCAGCATTTT. Full variable domain (remainder filled in from reference TRBV28 and TRBJ1-5): DVKVTQSSRYLVKRTGEKVFLECVQDMDHENMFWYRQDPGLGLRLIYFSYDVKMKEKGDIPEGYSVSREKKERFSLILESASTNQTSMYLCASSFVAGPGQPQHFGDGTRLSIL.

CDR3 region: CASSLSGLAGYEQYF. The DNA of the CDR3 is TGTGCCAGCAGTTTATCGGGACTAGCGGGTTACGAGCAGTACTTC. The V and J genes are TRBV27 and TRBJ2-7, with 12 bases lining up with TRBD2. V gave up 0 bases and J gave up 4 bases; unmatched junction bases: 1. CDR1 is MNHEY and CDR2 is SMNVEV in the germline V gene (reference sequence). The CDR3 has 15 amino acids.

V and J are TRBV28 and TRBJ2-7, with D perhaps matching TRBD2 (6 bases). With 7 bases removed from V and 3 bases from J, the gap between germline ends came to 22 bases. Germline V lookup: CDR1 MDHEN, CDR2 SYDVKM. CDR3 length: 16 residues. Here the CDR3 reads CASTPLPGDSHYEQYF. The CDR3 bases are TGTGCCAGCACCCCCCTTCCGGGGGACTCACACTACGAGCAGTACTTC.